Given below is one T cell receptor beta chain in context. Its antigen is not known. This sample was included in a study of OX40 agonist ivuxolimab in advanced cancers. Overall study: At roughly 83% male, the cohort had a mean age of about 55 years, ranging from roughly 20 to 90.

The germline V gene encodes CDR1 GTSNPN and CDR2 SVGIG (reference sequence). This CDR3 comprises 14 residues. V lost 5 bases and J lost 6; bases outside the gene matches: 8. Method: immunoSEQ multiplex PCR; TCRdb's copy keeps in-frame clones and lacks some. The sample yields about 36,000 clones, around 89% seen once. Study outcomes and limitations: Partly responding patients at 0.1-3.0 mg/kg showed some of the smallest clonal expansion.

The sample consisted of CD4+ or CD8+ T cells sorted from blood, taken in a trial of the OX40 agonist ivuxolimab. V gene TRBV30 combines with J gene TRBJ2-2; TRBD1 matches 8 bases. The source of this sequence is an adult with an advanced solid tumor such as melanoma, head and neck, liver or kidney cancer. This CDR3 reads CAWARDRLAGELFF. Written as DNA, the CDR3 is TGTGCCTGGGCCAGGGACAGGTTGGCCGGGGAGCTGTTTTTT.